This T cell receptor beta chain was observed in a study of patients and donors after allogeneic stem cell transplantation (dated by TCRdb to the early 2020s). This clonotype was observed a few times. This receptor's antigen is unknown. Base qualities are not provided; no much larger clone lies one nucleotide away. The germline ends are 8 bases apart after V is trimmed by 2 bases and J by 4 bases. The germline V gene yields MGHDK for CDR1 and SYGVNS for CDR2. Its CDR3 holds 13 amino acids, cysteine through phenylalanine. Left in the record is the CDR3 DNA by itself, 39 bases read in frame from the first base. Library preparation employed RT-PCR. Sequencing was performed on a NextSeq 550. TCRdb took the public reads, trimmed them with fastp at Q25, ran MiXCR for clone calling and kept in-frame beta chains. A single entry per CDR3 protein holds the most common genes and DNA from its merged rows. This sample lists approximately 99,000 distinct CDR3 sequences; around 33% were detected once. The ten largest clones capture around 27% of the sample.

This chain joins TRBV25-1 to TRBJ1-1, with an unclear D gene assignment. This TCR was sampled from a human donor who was either an allogeneic HSCT recipient or a stem cell or donor lymphocyte infusion donor (not recorded which). It is not recorded whose cells these are; they may come from a transplant donor. Sequenced sample: blood, either unsorted or a sorted T cell fraction (not recorded which). The encoded CDR3 is CASSETGITEAFF. The nucleotides read TGTGCCAGCAGTGAAACGGGGATCACTGAAGCTTTCTTT.